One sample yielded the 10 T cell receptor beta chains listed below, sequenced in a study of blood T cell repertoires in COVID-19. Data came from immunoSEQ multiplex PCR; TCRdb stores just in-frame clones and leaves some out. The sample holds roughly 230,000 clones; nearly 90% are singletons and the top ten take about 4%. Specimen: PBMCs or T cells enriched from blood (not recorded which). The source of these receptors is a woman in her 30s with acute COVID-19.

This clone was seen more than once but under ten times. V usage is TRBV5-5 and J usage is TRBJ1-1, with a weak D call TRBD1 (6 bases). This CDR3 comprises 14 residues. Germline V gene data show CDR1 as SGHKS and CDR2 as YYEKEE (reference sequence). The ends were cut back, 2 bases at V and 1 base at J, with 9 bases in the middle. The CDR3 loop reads CASSFLTGNTEAFF. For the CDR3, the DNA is TGTGCCAGCAGCTTTCTGACAGGGAACACTGAAGCTTTCTTT.

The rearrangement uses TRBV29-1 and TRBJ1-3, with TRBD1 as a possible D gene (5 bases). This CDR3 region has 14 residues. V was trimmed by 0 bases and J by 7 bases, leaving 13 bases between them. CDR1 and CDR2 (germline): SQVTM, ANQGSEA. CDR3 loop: CSVEDGQGRNTIYF. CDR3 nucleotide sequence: TGCAGCGTTGAAGATGGCCAGGGAAGGAACACCATATATTTT.

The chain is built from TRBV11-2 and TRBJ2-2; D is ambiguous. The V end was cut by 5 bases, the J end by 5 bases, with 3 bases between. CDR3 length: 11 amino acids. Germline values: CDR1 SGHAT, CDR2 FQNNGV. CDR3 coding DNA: TGTGCCAGCAGCCCAACCGGGGAGCTGTTTTTT. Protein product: CASSPTGELFF.

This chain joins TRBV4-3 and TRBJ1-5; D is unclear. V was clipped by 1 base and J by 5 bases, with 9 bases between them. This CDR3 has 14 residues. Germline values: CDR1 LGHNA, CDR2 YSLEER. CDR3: CASSQAQSDQPQHF. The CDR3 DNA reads TGCGCCAGCAGCCAAGCTCAGTCTGATCAGCCCCAGCATTTT.

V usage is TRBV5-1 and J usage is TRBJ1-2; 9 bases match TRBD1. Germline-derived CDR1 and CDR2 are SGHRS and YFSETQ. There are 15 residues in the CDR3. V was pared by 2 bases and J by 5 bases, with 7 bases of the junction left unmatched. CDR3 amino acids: CASSFLGQGQYGYTF. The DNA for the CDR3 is TGCGCCAGCAGCTTCTTGGGACAGGGACAATATGGCTACACCTTC.

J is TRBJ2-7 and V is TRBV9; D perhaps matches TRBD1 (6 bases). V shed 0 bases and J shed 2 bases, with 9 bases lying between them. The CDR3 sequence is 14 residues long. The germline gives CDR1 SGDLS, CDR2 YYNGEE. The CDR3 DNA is TGTGCCAGCAGCGTAGGGACAGACCCCTACGAGCAGTACTTC. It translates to CASSVGTDPYEQYF.

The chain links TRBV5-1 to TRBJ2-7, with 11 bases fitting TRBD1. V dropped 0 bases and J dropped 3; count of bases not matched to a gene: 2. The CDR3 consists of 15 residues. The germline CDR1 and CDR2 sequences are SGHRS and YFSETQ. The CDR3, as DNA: TGCGCCAGCAGCTTGGGGACAGGGGGCCGCTACGAGCAGTACTTC. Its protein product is CASSLGTGGRYEQYF. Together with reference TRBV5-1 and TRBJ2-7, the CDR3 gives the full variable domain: KAGVTQTPRYLIKTRGQQVTLSCSPISGHRSVSWYQQTPGQGLQFLFEYFSETQRNKGNFPGRFSGRQFSNSRSEMNVSTLELGDSALYLCASSLGTGGRYEQYFGPGTRLTVT.

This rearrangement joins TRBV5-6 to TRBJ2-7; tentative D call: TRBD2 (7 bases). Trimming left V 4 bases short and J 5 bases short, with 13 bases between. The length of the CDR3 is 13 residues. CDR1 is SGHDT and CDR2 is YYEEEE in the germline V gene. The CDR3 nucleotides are TGTGCCAGCAGCCTAAGGGGGGGGAACGAGCAGTACTTC. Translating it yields CASSLRGGNEQYF. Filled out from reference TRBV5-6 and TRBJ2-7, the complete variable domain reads DAGVTQSPTHLIKTRGQQVTLRCSPKSGHDTVSWYQQALGQGPQFIFQYYEEEERQRGNFPDRFSGHQFPNYSSELNVNALLLGDSALYLCASSLRGGNEQYFGPGTRLTVT.

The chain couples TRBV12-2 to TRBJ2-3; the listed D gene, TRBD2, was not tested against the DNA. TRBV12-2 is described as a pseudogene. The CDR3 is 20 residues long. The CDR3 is CASRPTYPLRVPELADTQYF. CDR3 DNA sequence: TGTGCAAGTCGCCCAACTTATCCTCTCCGGGTCCCCGAATTGGCAGATACGCAGTATTTT.

The CDR3 loop is CASSVVPKGTEAFF. DNA for the CDR3: TGTGCCAGCAGCGTAGTACCCAAGGGGACTGAAGCTTTCTTT. V is TRBV9 and J is TRBJ1-1; TRBD1 is a possible D gene (5 bases). The CDR3 runs to 14 residues. Trimming pared 0 bases from V and 5 bases from J, leaving 11 bases between. Germline-derived CDR1 and CDR2 are SGDLS and YYNGEE.